Sequencing of this T cell receptor (beta chain) was carried out in a study of blood T cell repertoires in COVID-19. Study details: Sources were T cells, B-cell-depleted T cells, or PBMCs; the material itself was cDNA or gDNA.

Living in 24 US areas, the participants were between roughly 18 and 90 years of age. Donors were grouped by their self-reported clinical history. Per the authors' pipeline: Estimation of nucleated cell counts relied on the amplification of reference gene primers. Repertoires were generated with immunoSEQ multiplex PCR, while TCRdb's copy carries only in-frame clones and drops some. V and J calls and clone size follow that table, whereas D and trimming were derived from the DNA. Of more than 150,000 clones in the sample, roughly 80% were seen once. Germline assignment: CDR1 SGHRS and CDR2 YFSETQ. The length of the CDR3 is 15 residues. The J segment lost 7 bases and the V segment lost 4 bases, leaving 9 bases of the junction unmatched.

The material sequenced was PBMCs or T cells enriched from blood (not recorded which). The TCR comes from a woman aged 45 to 65 who had recovered from COVID-19. The V call is TRBV5-1, the J call TRBJ2-1; 9 bases are shared with TRBD2. Written as DNA, the CDR3 is TGCGCCAGCAGCCCCCAAGCGGGAGGAGATAATGAGCAGTTCTTC. This encodes CASSPQAGGDNEQFF.